Below, 21 T cell receptor beta chains from the same sample are listed, as sequenced in a study of CD4 T cells in relation to SARS-CoV-2 and coronaviruses (dated by TCRdb to the early 2020s). Library construction relied on the immunoSEQ multiplex PCR assay. This immuneACCESS table, as held by TCRdb, lists in-frame sequences with V and J called but not all clones. Of the missing ones, under half trace to an unresolved V gene in checked studies; the others have no known cause. This sample holds 15,000 to 20,000 clones; about 78% were observed only once. The top ten clones comprise roughly a fifth of the sample. CD4+ T cells from unexposed donors were collected before the COVID-19 pandemic (2011-2018). Following 10 days of culture, the EasySep CD4+ T cell isolation kit was used to isolate CD4+ T cells. The antigens for these receptors are not known. The sequencing input was CD4+ T cells from PBMCs, cultured in vitro. These receptors were collected from a human donor in good health.

The chain is built from TRBV3-1 (or the pseudogene TRBV3-2) and TRBJ2-2; maybe TRBD1 (5 bases). CDR1 is LGHDT, CDR2 YNNKEL, per germline (reference sequence). This CDR3 contains 13 residues. Deletions cut 0 bases from V and 6 bases from J, with 5 bases between. CDR3 DNA sequence: TGTGCCAGCAGCCAAGAAGGGGCCGGGGAGCTGTTTTTT. It codes for CASSQEGAGELFF.

J is TRBJ2-1 and V is TRBV24-1; no reliable D call. V was clipped by 4 bases and J by 6 bases, with 9 bases between them. The germline gives CDR1 KGHDR, CDR2 SFDVKD. The CDR3 is 13 residues long. The DNA of the CDR3 is TGTGCCACCAGTGACCCAGTGAGCAATGAGCAGTTCTTC. Protein: CATSDPVSNEQFF.

This clone occurred once. V usage is TRBV5-6 and J usage is TRBJ1-3; D is perhaps TRBD1 (6 bases). Trimming left V 3 bases short and J 4 bases short, with 17 bases between. The CDR3 spans 16 residues. From germline, CDR1 is SGHDT and CDR2 YYEEEE. CDR3 residues: CASSSYREEDGNTIYF. The CDR3 nucleotides are TGTGCCAGCAGCTCGTACAGGGAAGAGGACGGAAACACCATATATTTT. Full variable domain (missing parts from reference TRBV5-6 and TRBJ1-3): DAGVTQSPTHLIKTRGQQVTLRCSPKSGHDTVSWYQQALGQGPQFIFQYYEEEERQRGNFPDRFSGHQFPNYSSELNVNALLLGDSALYLCASSSYREEDGNTIYFGEGSWLTVV.

A single count supports this clone. The chain couples TRBV18 to TRBJ1-5, with a tentative D call TRBD1 (5 bases). The CDR3 length is 15 residues. Trimming removed 5 bases at V and 4 bases at J, with 15 bases between. Germline CDR1 is KGHSH and CDR2 is LQKENI. For the CDR3, the DNA is TGTGCCAGCTCATCAGCACCGGGGGGAAATCAGCCCCAGCATTTT. Its translation is CASSSAPGGNQPQHF.

The chain uses TRBV19 and TRBJ1-3, with D possibly matching TRBD1 (6 bases). The CDR3 runs to 13 residues. From germline, CDR1 is LNHDA and CDR2 SQIVND (reference sequence). V shed 4 bases and J shed 5 bases, with 9 bases lying between them. The CDR3 sequence: CASSTGQRNTIYF. The CDR3 DNA is TGTGCCAGTAGTACGGGACAAAGAAACACCATATATTTT.

V is TRBV6-1 and J is TRBJ1-2; D may be TRBD1 (5 bases). Germline V CDR1 and CDR2: MNHNS, SASEGT. This CDR3 region has 14 residues. Trimming stripped 2 bases from V and 4 bases from J, with 11 bases between. The CDR3 spells CASSETGTFYGYTF. The CDR3 DNA follows: TGTGCCAGCAGTGAAACTGGGACGTTCTATGGCTACACCTTC.

The J gene is TRBJ2-1, the V gene TRBV5-1, with 7 bases matching TRBD1. This CDR3 contains 15 residues. Germline V lookup: CDR1 SGHRS, CDR2 YFSETQ. V shed 3 bases, J shed 3 bases, and the junction held 6 bases outside the gene matches. CDR3 DNA: TGCGCCAGCAGCTCGGAGACAGGGCTCTACAATGAGCAGTTCTTC. Translation gives CASSSETGLYNEQFF. The complete variable domain, with remaining parts taken from reference TRBV5-1 and TRBJ2-1, reads KAGVTQTPRYLIKTRGQQVTLSCSPISGHRSVSWYQQTPGQGLQFLFEYFSETQRNKGNFPGRFSGRQFSNSRSEMNVSTLELGDSALYLCASSSETGLYNEQFFGPGTRLTVL.

The chain is built from TRBV19 and TRBJ1-4; a weak D match, TRBD1 (6 bases). The V end was cut by 3 bases, the J end by 5 bases, with 10 bases between. This CDR3 has 14 amino acids. CDR1 and CDR2 from the germline V gene are LNHDA and SQIVND (reference sequence). The CDR3 nucleotides read TGTGCCAGTAGTATTTGGCAGGGGAATGAAAAACTGTTTTTT. Protein sequence: CASSIWQGNEKLFF.

The chain combines TRBV24-1 with TRBJ1-1, with unresolved D. Trimming removed 2 bases from V and 5 bases from J, with 14 bases in between. The CDR3 sequence is 15 residues long. Germline loops: CDR1 KGHDR, CDR2 SFDVKD. The CDR3 loop is CATSDSADSGTEAFF. CDR3 DNA: TGTGCCACCAGTGATTCTGCGGATTCGGGGACTGAAGCTTTCTTT.

The chain is built from TRBV25-1 and TRBJ1-5; D uncertain. Per germline, CDR1 MGHDK and CDR2 SYGVNS. The CDR3 extends over 13 amino acids. V was pared by 1 base and J by 4 bases, with 5 bases between. The CDR3 DNA reads as TGTGCCAGCAGTGAATTGGGGAATCAGCCCCAGCATTTT. Translated, it gives CASSELGNQPQHF.

The chain is built from TRBV7-2 and TRBJ2-7; D tentatively fits TRBD1 or TRBD2 (5 bases each). The length of the CDR3 is 13 residues. Germline V gene lookup returns CDR1 SGHTA and CDR2 FQGNSA. V lost 6 bases and J 7 bases, leaving 16 bases between the germline ends. This CDR3 is CASSAWSGREQYF. The CDR3 bases are TGTGCCAGCAGTGCCTGGTCGGGACGGGAGCAGTACTTC. The variable domain in full, completed from reference TRBV7-2 and TRBJ2-7, reads GAGVSQSPSNKVTEKGKDVELRCDPISGHTALYWYRQSLGQGLEFLIYFQGNSAPDKSGLPSDRFSAERTGGSVSTLTIQRTQQEDSAVYLCASSAWSGREQYFGPGTRLTVT.

The chain links TRBV7-8 to TRBJ1-4; 9 bases agree with TRBD1. Trimming at V came to 7 bases and at J to 1 base, leaving 10 bases not matched to a gene. The V gene's germline CDR1 is SGHVS and CDR2 FQNEAQ. The CDR3 loop spans 17 amino acids. CDR3 nucleotide sequence: TGTGCCAGCATCCGGGACAGGGTCCCCTTAACTAATGAAAAACTGTTTTTT. Its protein product is CASIRDRVPLTNEKLFF.

This CDR3 reads CSVALKTQETQYF. The DNA for the CDR3 is TGCAGCGTTGCCCTTAAGACACAAGAGACCCAGTACTTC. The genes are TRBV29-1 and TRBJ2-5; D gene unclear. In germline, CDR1 is SQVTM, CDR2 ANQGSEA. Trimming pared 4 bases from V and 2 bases from J, leaving 11 bases between. This CDR3 is 13 amino acids long.

This clone appeared once. The CDR3 sequence is CASNPTGSVNTEAFF. For the CDR3, the DNA is TGCGCCAGCAACCCGACAGGGTCGGTCAACACTGAAGCTTTCTTT. The V call is TRBV10-1, the J call TRBJ1-1; TRBD1 agrees at 7 bases. J gave up 2 bases and V 7 bases, and 10 bases lay outside the gene matches. The CDR3 loop spans 15 amino acids. Germline CDR1 is WNHNN and CDR2 is SYGVQD (reference sequence).

This clone has only one observation. V is TRBV14 and J is TRBJ2-3, with 7 bases lining up with TRBD1. The CDR3 covers 16 residues. Germline CDR1 is SGHDN and CDR2 is FVKESK. With 0 bases clipped from V and 6 bases from J, the junction kept 9 bases outside the gene matches. CDR3 residues: CASSQEQGRKRDTQYF. DNA for the CDR3: TGTGCCAGCAGCCAAGAACAGGGGCGGAAGAGGGATACGCAGTATTTT.

This chain links TRBV5-1 with TRBJ2-1; TRBD2 matches 9 bases. In germline, CDR1 is SGHRS, CDR2 YFSETQ. The CDR3 has 15 amino acids. Trimming at V came to 2 bases and at J to 4 bases, leaving 4 bases not matched to a gene. The CDR3 DNA is TGCGCCAGCAGCTTCCCTAGCGGGACATACAATGAGCAGTTCTTC. Amino acids: CASSFPSGTYNEQFF.

The chain recombines TRBV6-2 or TRBV6-3 with TRBJ1-2; D not certain. V gave up 2 bases and J gave up 11 bases, with 15 bases separating them. Germline CDR1 is MNHEY and CDR2 is SVGEGT. The CDR3 is 13 residues long. This chain's CDR3 is CASSYPPGQEYTF. Here the CDR3 DNA reads TGTGCCAGCAGTTACCCCCCCGGGCAGGAATACACCTTC.

J is TRBJ2-7 and V is TRBV12-3 or TRBV12-4; D unresolved. CDR3 length: 13 residues. V dropped 5 bases and J dropped 4 bases, with 12 bases sitting between them. This CDR3 reads CASSPRPFYEQYF. CDR3 in DNA: TGTGCCAGCAGTCCAAGGCCCTTTTACGAGCAGTACTTC.

The chain is built from TRBV27 and TRBJ2-1; 10 nucleotides agree with TRBD2. There are 15 residues in the CDR3. The germline V gene encodes CDR1 MNHEY and CDR2 SMNVEV (reference sequence). Trimming took 7 bases from V and 11 from J; bases not matched to a gene: 14. Here the CDR3 DNA reads TGTGCCAGCATCAACCGGGAGCGGGAGGGCCGAAAGCAGTTCTTC. Translating gives CASINREREGRKQFF.

This clone turned up a few times. The chain is built from TRBV19 and TRBJ2-1; possible D gene TRBD1, 6 bases. CDR1 and CDR2 (germline): LNHDA, SQIVND (reference sequence). The length of the CDR3 is 15 residues. Trimming took off 2 bases at V and 4 bases at J, with 12 bases between the two ends. In nucleotides, the CDR3 is TGTGCCAGTAGTATAAAGGGGGTGGATTACAATGAGCAGTTCTTC. This encodes CASSIKGVDYNEQFF.

This chain links TRBV30 with TRBJ1-1, with 8 bases that match TRBD1. The CDR3 spans 12 residues. Trimming removed 3 bases from V and 7 bases from J; junction bases left unmatched: 4. Per the germline V gene, CDR1 is GTSNPN and CDR2 is SVGIG (reference sequence). The CDR3: CAWRTDRGEAFF. The DNA for the CDR3 is TGTGCCTGGAGAACCGACAGGGGTGAAGCTTTCTTT. The variable domain in full, completed from reference TRBV30 and TRBJ1-1, reads SQTIHQWPATLVQPVGSPLSLECTVEGTSNPNLYWYRQAAGRGLQLLFYSVGIGQISSEVPQNLSASRPQDRQFILSSKKLLLSDSGFYLCAWRTDRGEAFFGQGTRLTVV.